This T cell receptor beta chain was sequenced in a study of Ad26.COV2.S vaccination and SARS-CoV-2 variants. This CDR3 contains 14 residues. Germline assignment: CDR1 MNHEY and CDR2 SVGEGT. V was pared by 4 bases and J by 2 bases, with 11 bases between. Treatment defined: 15 to 20 received Ad26.COV2.S at low or high dose, single or two shots; roughly 5 received placebo; per-sample allocation not given. Following the first vaccine or placebo injection, samples were taken on day 63. Repertoires were generated with immunoSEQ multiplex PCR, while TCRdb's copy carries only in-frame clones and drops some. The repertoire holds around 400,000 clones, about nine tenths seen once, with about 2% in the top ten.

Material: peripheral blood, obtained in a trial of Ad26.COV2.S vaccine versus placebo. The sequence derives from a person between 18 and 60 years old who received the Ad26.COV2.S COVID-19 vaccine or a placebo. The chain uses TRBV6-2 or TRBV6-3 and TRBJ2-5; D not certain. CDR3 in amino acids: CASSSVVRQETQYF. The CDR3 DNA reads as TGTGCCAGCAGTTCCGTAGTTCGTCAAGAGACCCAGTACTTC.